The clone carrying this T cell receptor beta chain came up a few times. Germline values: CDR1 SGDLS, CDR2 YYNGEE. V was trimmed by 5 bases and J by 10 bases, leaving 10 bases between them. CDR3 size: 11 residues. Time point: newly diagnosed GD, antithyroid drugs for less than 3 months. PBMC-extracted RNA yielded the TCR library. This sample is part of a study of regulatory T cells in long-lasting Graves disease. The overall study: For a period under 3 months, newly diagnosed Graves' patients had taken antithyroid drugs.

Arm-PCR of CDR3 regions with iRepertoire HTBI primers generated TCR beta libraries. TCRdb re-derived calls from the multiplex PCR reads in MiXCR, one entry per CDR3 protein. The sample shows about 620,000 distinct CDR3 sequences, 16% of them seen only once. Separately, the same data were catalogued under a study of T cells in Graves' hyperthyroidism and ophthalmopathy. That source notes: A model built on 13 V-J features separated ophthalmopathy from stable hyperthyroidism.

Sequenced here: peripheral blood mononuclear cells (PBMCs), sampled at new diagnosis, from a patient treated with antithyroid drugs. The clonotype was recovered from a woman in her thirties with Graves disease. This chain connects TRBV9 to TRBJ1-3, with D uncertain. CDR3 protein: CASSSAGTIYF. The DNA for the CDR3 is TGTGCCAGCAGTTCAGCCGGGACCATATATTTT. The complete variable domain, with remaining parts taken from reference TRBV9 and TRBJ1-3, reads DSGVTQTPKHLITATGQRVTLRCSPRSGDLSVYWYQQSLDQGLQFLIQYYNGEERAKGNILERFSAQQFPDLHSELNLSSLELGDSALYFCASSSAGTIYFGEGSWLTVV.